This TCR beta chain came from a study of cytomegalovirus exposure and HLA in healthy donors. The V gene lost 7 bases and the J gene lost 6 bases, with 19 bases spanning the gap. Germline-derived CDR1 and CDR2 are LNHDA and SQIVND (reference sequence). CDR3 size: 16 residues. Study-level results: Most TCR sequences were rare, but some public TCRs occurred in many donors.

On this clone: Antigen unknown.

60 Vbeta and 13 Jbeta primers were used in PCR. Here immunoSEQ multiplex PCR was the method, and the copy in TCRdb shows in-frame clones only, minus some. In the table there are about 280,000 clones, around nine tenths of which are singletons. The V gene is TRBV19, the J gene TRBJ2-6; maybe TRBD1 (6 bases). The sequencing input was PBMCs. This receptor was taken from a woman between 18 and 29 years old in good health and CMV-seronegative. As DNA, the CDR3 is TGTGCCAGTACCCAAATCGAGGGACATAAGGCCAACGTCCTGACTTTC. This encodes CASTQIEGHKANVLTF. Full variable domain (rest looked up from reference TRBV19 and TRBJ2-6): DGGITQSPKYLFRKEGQNVTLSCEQNLNHDAMYWYRQDPGQGLRLIYYSQIVNDFQKGDIAEGYSVSREKKESFPLTVTSAQKNPTAFYLCASTQIEGHKANVLTFGAGSRLTVL.